These 20 T cell receptor beta chains originate from one sample sequenced in a study of T-cell memory formation after mild COVID-19. TCRdb ran MiXCR on the 5' RACE reads and lists one entry per CDR3 protein. The repertoire holds roughly 400,000 distinct CDR3 sequences, with roughly 15% as singletons. Sequenced input: PBMCs or a T cell subset sorted from them (not recorded which). The source of these receptors is a man aged 18 to 30 who had mild COVID-19 (a few samples of this study predate the infection). Cell type and time point are not known.

This rearrangement joins TRBV10-3 to TRBJ2-5; possibly TRBD2 for D (5 bases). There are 15 residues in the CDR3. The germline CDR1 and CDR2 sequences are ENHRY and SYGVKD. V dropped 6 bases and J dropped 3 bases, with 17 bases sitting between them. In nucleotides, the CDR3 is TGTGCCATCAGGAGGGTTGGGCAGAGGGAAGAGACCCAGTACTTC. Its translation: CAIRRVGQREETQYF.

The V gene is TRBV5-1, the J gene TRBJ2-5; D is perhaps TRBD1 (5 bases). Germline V CDR1 and CDR2: SGHRS, YFSETQ. The V and J ends lost 5 bases and 4 bases respectively, with 15 bases between them. This CDR3 has 14 amino acids. The CDR3 nucleotides are TGCGCCAGCAGGATAGGGGAAAAAAGAGAGACCCAGTACTTC. This translates into CASRIGEKRETQYF. Drawing the rest from reference TRBV5-1 and TRBJ2-5, the complete variable domain is KAGVTQTPRYLIKTRGQQVTLSCSPISGHRSVSWYQQTPGQGLQFLFEYFSETQRNKGNFPGRFSGRQFSNSRSEMNVSTLELGDSALYLCASRIGEKRETQYFGPGTRLLVL.

The table lists this clonotype with many counts. This chain links TRBV5-1 with TRBJ1-3; D is uncertain. The CDR3 consists of 17 residues. CDR1 is SGHRS and CDR2 is YFSETQ in the germline V gene. Trimming removed 2 bases at V and 0 bases at J, with 15 bases between. The CDR3 reads CASSFSPLSGSGNTIYF. CDR3 nucleotide sequence: TGCGCCAGCAGCTTTTCGCCTCTAAGCGGCTCTGGAAACACCATATATTTT.

This sequence joins TRBV20-1 and TRBJ1-2; TRBD1 aligns across 10 bases. CDR3 length: 13 amino acids. From germline, CDR1 is DFQATT and CDR2 SNEGSKA (reference sequence). V shed 6 bases, J shed 4 bases, and the junction held 5 bases outside the gene matches. The CDR3 DNA follows: TGCAGTGCGGCCGGACAGGGGGGCTATGGCTACACCTTC. Translated: CSAAGQGGYGYTF.

This clonotype was seen only a few times. CDR3 protein: CASSLPGLAGLDTQYF. Here the CDR3 DNA reads TGTGCCAGCAGCTTACCGGGACTAGCTGGCCTCGATACGCAGTATTTT. V gene TRBV7-2 combines with J gene TRBJ2-3, with TRBD2 identical over 9 bases. From germline, CDR1 is SGHTA and CDR2 FQGNSA. After removal of 2 bases from V and 6 bases from J, the junction contained 9 bases not matched to a gene. The CDR3 is 16 residues long.

This clonotype was detected only a few times. This rearrangement joins TRBV7-2 to TRBJ2-7; possibly TRBD1 for D (5 bases). Germline V gives CDR1 SGHTA, CDR2 FQGNSA. The ends were cut back, 5 bases at V and 0 bases at J, with 8 bases in the middle. The CDR3 is 13 amino acids. This chain's CDR3 is CASSTTASYEQYF. The CDR3 DNA is TGTGCCAGCAGCACGACAGCCTCCTACGAGCAGTACTTC.

At least ten counts were recorded for this clonotype. A junction end diverges from the germline sequence, so it may reflect a read error. The chain couples TRBV5-1 to TRBJ2-3; TRBD1 aligns across 7 bases. Germline V gene data show CDR1 as SGHRS and CDR2 as YFSETQ. This CDR3 comprises 13 residues. Here the CDR3 reads CASSRGSTDTQYF. Written as DNA, the CDR3 is TGTGCCAGCAGCAGGGGGTCCACAGATACGCAGTATTTT.

This clonotype was detected many times. The J gene is TRBJ1-1, the V gene TRBV4-3; D is uncertain. The CDR3 sequence is 12 residues long. Germline assignment: CDR1 LGHNA and CDR2 YSLEER. Trimming stripped 0 bases from V and 5 bases from J, with 4 bases between. As DNA, the CDR3 is TGCGCCAGCAGCCAAGATGAAACTGAAGCTTTCTTT. Encoded protein: CASSQDETEAFF.

This rearrangement joins TRBV5-1 to TRBJ2-3, with TRBD2 identical over 8 bases. Trimming cost V 0 bases and J 2 bases; bases outside gene matches: 5. Germline V gene data show CDR1 as SGHRS and CDR2 as YFSETQ. The CDR3 extends over 16 amino acids. CDR3 loop: CASSLVLAVVTDTQYF. The CDR3 DNA reads TGCGCCAGCAGCTTGGTACTAGCGGTTGTCACAGATACGCAGTATTTT.

This clonotype was counted at least ten times. V and J are TRBV2 and TRBJ2-5; 10 positions agree with TRBD2. In germline, CDR1 is SNHLY, CDR2 FYNNEI. V lost 8 bases to trimming and J lost 5 bases; unmatched junction nucleotides: 2. This CDR3 spans 12 amino acids. CDR3 sequence (DNA): TGTGCCAGCTCGACTAGCGGGGAGACCCAGTACTTC. The encoded protein is CASSTSGETQYF. Looking up the rest from reference TRBV2 and TRBJ2-5 gives the full variable domain: EPEVTQTPSHQVTQMGQEVILRCVPISNHLYFYWYRQILGQKVEFLVSFYNNEISEKSEIFDDQFSVERPDGSNFTLKIRSTKLEDSAMYFCASSTSGETQYFGPGTRLLVL.

This clonotype was counted a few times. The V and J genes are TRBV9 and TRBJ1-2; D unresolved. The CDR3 runs to 12 residues. V lost 5 bases to trimming and J lost 3 bases, with 8 bases between them. Germline assignment: CDR1 SGDLS and CDR2 YYNGEE. Here the CDR3 reads CASSSRDYGYTF. CDR3 sequence (DNA): TGTGCCAGCAGTTCTAGGGACTATGGCTACACCTTC.

The rearrangement joins TRBV12-3 or TRBV12-4 to TRBJ2-1, with 12 bases identical to TRBD2. V lost 2 bases and J lost 7; bases outside the gene matches: 12. The CDR3 has 18 residues. In DNA, the CDR3 is TGTGCCAGCAGTTTACTAGCGGGGGGGCCTGTAGGAGCGAATGAGCAGTTCTTC. It specifies CASSLLAGGPVGANEQFF.

The chain combines TRBV11-3 with TRBJ2-2; the D call may be TRBD1 or TRBD2 (5 bases each). Germline loops: CDR1 SGHNT, CDR2 YENEEA. The V end was cut by 5 bases, the J end by 6 bases, with 13 bases between. The CDR3 spans 14 residues. CDR3 in DNA: TGTGCCAGCAGCCCCGGGACCCAGGCCGGGGAGCTGTTTTTT. Translating gives CASSPGTQAGELFF.

This clonotype was seen a few times. V gene TRBV6-6 combines with J gene TRBJ2-7, with D possibly being TRBD2 (6 bases). The CDR3 runs to 14 residues. The ends were cut back, 0 bases at V and 7 bases at J, with 13 bases in the middle. The germline gives CDR1 MNHNY, CDR2 SVGAGI (reference sequence). CDR3 sequence reads: CASSYSGGVREQYV. Written as DNA, the CDR3 is TGTGCCAGCAGTTACTCCGGAGGGGTGCGGGAGCAGTACGTC.

The chain recombines TRBV7-9 with TRBJ2-2; D is uncertain. V was trimmed by 7 bases and J by 5 bases, leaving 11 bases between them. Looked up from germline, CDR1 is SEHNR and CDR2 is FQNEAQ (reference sequence). This CDR3 has 13 residues. The CDR3 DNA is TGTGCCAGCACCCCAGGTGGAACCGGGGAGCTGTTTTTT. Translating it yields CASTPGGTGELFF.

Ten or more counts support this clonotype. This chain uses TRBV10-2 with TRBJ2-5; D is ambiguous. V shed 8 bases and J shed 5 bases, with 15 bases lying between them. This CDR3 is 13 amino acids long. Germline V gene lookup returns CDR1 WSHSY and CDR2 SAAADI. The CDR3 nucleotides read TGCGCCAGCTCGGTTTCAGGCCGGGAGACCCAGTACTTC. Its translation: CASSVSGRETQYF.

The chain employs TRBV6-2 or TRBV6-3 and TRBJ1-1, with D hard to call. V lost 2 bases to trimming and J lost 5 bases, with 6 bases between them. The germline V gene encodes CDR1 MNHEY and CDR2 SVGEGT. CDR3 size: 12 residues. DNA for the CDR3: TGTGCCAGCAGTTACGTTGTGACTGAAGCTTTCTTT. Amino acids: CASSYVVTEAFF.

In the case of this clonotype: A read error may account for a junction end that differs from germline. The chain joins TRBV11-2 to TRBJ2-2, with 9 bases matching TRBD2. Germline CDR1 is SGHAT and CDR2 is FQNNGV. This CDR3 contains 18 residues. The CDR3 is CARSLDRASGAYTGELFF. CDR3 nucleotide sequence: TGTGCCAGAAGCTTAGATCGGGCTAGCGGGGCCTACACCGGGGAGCTGTTTTTT. Supplemented by reference TRBV11-2 and TRBJ2-2, the full variable domain reads EAGVAQSPRYKIIEKRQSVAFWCNPISGHATLYWYQQILGQGPKLLIQFQNNGVVDDSQLPKDRFSAERLKGVDSTLKIQPAKLEDSAVYLCARSLDRASGAYTGELFFGEGSRLTVL.

The chain couples TRBV9 to TRBJ2-2; TRBD1 aligns across 7 bases. V gave up 0 bases and J gave up 2 bases; unmatched junction bases: 4. The CDR3 runs to 16 residues. CDR1 and CDR2 from the germline V gene are SGDLS and YYNGEE. The CDR3 DNA sequence: TGTGCCAGCAGCGTAGGGACAGGCGAAAACACCGGGGAGCTGTTTTTT. Its protein is CASSVGTGENTGELFF.

This clonotype has a handful of counts. CDR3 coding DNA: TGTGCCAGCAGAGACAGGGTCGGCGCAGATACGCAGTATTTT. This sequence encodes CASRDRVGADTQYF. V gene TRBV12-3 or TRBV12-4 combines with J gene TRBJ2-3, with 7 nucleotides matching TRBD1. V shed 6 bases and J 4 bases; nucleotides not matched to a gene: 7. There are 14 residues in the CDR3.